This is a list of T cell receptor beta chains from one sample in a study of blood T cells in healthy people across ages. TCRdb called the 5' RACE reads again in MiXCR, with one record for every CDR3 protein. In the table there are 580,000 or so distinct CDR3 sequences, around half of which are singletons. Sequenced: blood. These TCRs come from a man older than 75 in good health. Each CDR3 is given with its conserved first and last residue. Fields, in order: J gene, V gene, D gene, CDR3 protein. D genes are given only for firm matches.

J: TRBJ2-6
V: TRBV10-2
D: TRBD2
CDR3: CASSLTSAGANVLTF

J: TRBJ1-2
V: TRBV25-1
D: .
CDR3: CASGDLRAGSYGYTF

J: TRBJ1-6
V: TRBV6-5
D: TRBD1
CDR3: CASSQGQGYSPLHF

J: TRBJ1-1
V: TRBV3-1
D: .
CDR3: CASSQVGRLTEAFF

J: TRBJ2-7
V: TRBV28
D: .
CDR3: CASSLQDYEQYF

J: TRBJ1-5
V: TRBV7-2
D: .
CDR3: CASTKSNQPQHF

J: TRBJ2-5
V: TRBV20-1
D: TRBD2
CDR3: CSARDQETSGGTETQYF

J: TRBJ2-1
V: TRBV12-3/TRBV12-4
D: .
CDR3: CASSFRVGGNEQFF

J: .
V: TRBV30
D: TRBD2
CDR3: CAWSVGGTSGRVKGETQYF

J: TRBJ1-2
V: TRBV10-3
D: TRBD1
CDR3: CAISAVQGNYGYTF

J: TRBJ2-7
V: TRBV28
D: .
CDR3: CASSLAHLAYEQYF

J: TRBJ2-3
V: TRBV7-2
D: TRBD2
CDR3: CASSMVAGPSTDTQYF

J: TRBJ2-7
V: TRBV10-2
D: .
CDR3: CASCGQPTYEQYF

J: TRBJ2-7
V: TRBV28
D: TRBD2
CDR3: CASSLLDGRALEQYF

J: TRBJ2-3
V: TRBV7-2
D: TRBD2
CDR3: CAISRGGTDTQYF

J: .
V: TRBV15
D: .
CDR3: CATSRDLQTQYF

J: TRBJ2-7
V: TRBV6-6
D: TRBD2
CDR3: CASSYGRAAYEQYF

J: .
V: TRBV7-3
D: .
CDR3: CASSLTPSRSYNEQYF

J: TRBJ2-3
V: TRBV6-4
D: .
CDR3: CASSPRGSSTDTQYF

J: TRBJ1-2
V: TRBV12-3/TRBV12-4
D: .
CDR3: CASSFPGGGYTF

J: TRBJ2-5
V: TRBV2
D: TRBD2
CDR3: CASSFLVAGQETQYF

J: TRBJ2-1
V: TRBV7-2
D: TRBD2
CDR3: CASSLWTRDNEQFF

J: .
V: TRBV11-3
D: TRBD2
CDR3: CASSLDAHTGTSGNEQYF

J: TRBJ2-1
V: TRBV25-1
D: .
CDR3: CASQEYGVYNEQFF

J: TRBJ2-1
V: TRBV4-2
D: TRBD2
CDR3: CASSHPERGAFISYNEQFF

J: TRBJ2-1
V: TRBV6-5
D: .
CDR3: CASSEGPNYNEQFF

J: TRBJ1-4
V: TRBV7-2
D: TRBD1
CDR3: CASSLPRTGGNEKLFF

J: TRBJ2-3
V: TRBV25-1
D: TRBD2
CDR3: CASSEYFQRGAPTDTQYF

J: TRBJ2-1
V: TRBV12-3/TRBV12-4
D: TRBD2
CDR3: CASSYLAGGPNEQFF

J: TRBJ2-7
V: TRBV2
D: .
CDR3: CASNRPLTYEQYF

J: TRBJ2-1
V: TRBV7-2
D: .
CDR3: CASKERPTTYNEQFF

J: TRBJ1-1
V: TRBV12-3/TRBV12-4
D: .
CDR3: CASSVTRGNTEAFF

J: TRBJ1-1
V: TRBV6-5
D: .
CDR3: CASTNQWTEAFF

J: TRBJ2-7
V: TRBV29-1
D: .
CDR3: CSVLRSYEQYF

J: TRBJ2-5
V: TRBV6-6
D: TRBD1
CDR3: CASSYSGQGFADEQYF